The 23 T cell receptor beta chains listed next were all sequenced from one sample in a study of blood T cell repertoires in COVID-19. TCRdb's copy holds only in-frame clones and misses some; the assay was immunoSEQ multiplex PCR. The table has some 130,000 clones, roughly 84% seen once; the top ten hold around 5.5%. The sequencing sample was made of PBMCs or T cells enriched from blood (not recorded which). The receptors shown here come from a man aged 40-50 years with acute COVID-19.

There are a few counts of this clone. CDR3 nucleotides: TGTGCCTGGAGTGTATCGGAGACCCAGTACTTC. Its translation: CAWSVSETQYF. This chain links TRBV30 with TRBJ2-5; D gene ambiguous. The CDR3 spans 11 residues. Germline CDR1 reads GTSNPN; CDR2 reads SVGIG (reference sequence). The V and J ends lost 0 bases and 5 bases respectively, with 4 bases between them.

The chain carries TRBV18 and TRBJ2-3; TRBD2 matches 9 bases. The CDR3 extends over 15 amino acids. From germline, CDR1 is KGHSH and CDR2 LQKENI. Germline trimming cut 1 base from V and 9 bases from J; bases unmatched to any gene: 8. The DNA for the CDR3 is TGTGCCAGCTCACCACGGAGTTTAGCGGGAGAAACGCAGTATTTT. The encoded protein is CASSPRSLAGETQYF.

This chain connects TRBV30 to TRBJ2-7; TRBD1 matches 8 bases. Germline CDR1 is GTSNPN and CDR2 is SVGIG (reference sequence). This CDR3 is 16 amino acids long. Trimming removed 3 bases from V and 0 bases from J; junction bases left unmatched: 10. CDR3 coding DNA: TGTGCCTGGAGCCGTCCTCTGACAGGGGTCTCCTACGAGCAGTACTTC. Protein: CAWSRPLTGVSYEQYF.

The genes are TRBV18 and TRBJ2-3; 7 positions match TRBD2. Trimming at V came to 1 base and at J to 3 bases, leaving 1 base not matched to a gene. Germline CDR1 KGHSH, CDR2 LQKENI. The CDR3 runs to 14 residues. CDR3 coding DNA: TGTGCCAGCTCACCACGGGAGGGGACAGATACGCAGTATTTT. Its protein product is CASSPREGTDTQYF.

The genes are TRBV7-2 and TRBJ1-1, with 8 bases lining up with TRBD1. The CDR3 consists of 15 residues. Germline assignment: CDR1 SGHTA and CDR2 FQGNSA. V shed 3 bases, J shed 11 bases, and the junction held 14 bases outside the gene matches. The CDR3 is CASSFQGAGAGLAFF. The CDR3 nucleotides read TGTGCCAGCAGCTTCCAGGGGGCAGGCGCGGGGCTGGCTTTCTTT.

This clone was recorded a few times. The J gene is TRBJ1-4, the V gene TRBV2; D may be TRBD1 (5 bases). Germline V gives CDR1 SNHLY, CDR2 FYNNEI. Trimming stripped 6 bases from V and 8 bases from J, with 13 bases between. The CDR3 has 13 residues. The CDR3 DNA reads TGTGCCAGCAGAGGGGAATTTAAGGAAAAACTGTTTTTT. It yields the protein CASRGEFKEKLFF.

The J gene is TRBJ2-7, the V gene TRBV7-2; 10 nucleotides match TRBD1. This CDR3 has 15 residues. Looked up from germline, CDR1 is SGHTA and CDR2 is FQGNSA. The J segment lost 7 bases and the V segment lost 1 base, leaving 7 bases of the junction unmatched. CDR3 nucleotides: TGTGCCAGCAGCTTAGGGGGGACAGGGGTGGGAGAGCAGTACTTC. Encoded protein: CASSLGGTGVGEQYF.

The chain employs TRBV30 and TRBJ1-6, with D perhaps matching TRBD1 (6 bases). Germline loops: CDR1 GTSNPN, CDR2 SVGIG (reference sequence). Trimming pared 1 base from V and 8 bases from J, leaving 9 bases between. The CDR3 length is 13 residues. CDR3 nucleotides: TGTGCCTGGAGTGCGGGACAAGATTCACCCCTCCACTTT. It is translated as CAWSAGQDSPLHF.

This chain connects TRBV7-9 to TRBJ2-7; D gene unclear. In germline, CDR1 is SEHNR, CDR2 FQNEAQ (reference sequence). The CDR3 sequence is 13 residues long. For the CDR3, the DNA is TGTGCGGCTGAGGCGCTTAACCACTACGAGCAGTACTTC. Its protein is CAAEALNHYEQYF.

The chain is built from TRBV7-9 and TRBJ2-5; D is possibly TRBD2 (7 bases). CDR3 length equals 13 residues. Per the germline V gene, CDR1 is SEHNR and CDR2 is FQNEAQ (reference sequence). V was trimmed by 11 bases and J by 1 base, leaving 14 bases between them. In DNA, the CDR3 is TGTGCCGGGGGGAGGGGGATCCAAGAGACCCAGTACTTC. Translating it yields CAGGRGIQETQYF. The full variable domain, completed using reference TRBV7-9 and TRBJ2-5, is DTGVSQNPRHKITKRGQNVTFRCDPISEHNRLYWYRQTLGQGPEFLTYFQNEAQLEKSRLLSDRFSAERPKGSFSTLEIQRTEQGDSAMYLCAGGRGIQETQYFGPGTRLLVL.

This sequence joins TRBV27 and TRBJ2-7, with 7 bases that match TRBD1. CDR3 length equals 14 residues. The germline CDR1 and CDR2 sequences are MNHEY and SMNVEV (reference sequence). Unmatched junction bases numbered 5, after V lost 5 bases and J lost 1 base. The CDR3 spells CASSRSRGSYEQYF. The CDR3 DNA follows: TGTGCCAGCAGTCGATCCAGGGGGTCCTACGAGCAGTACTTC.

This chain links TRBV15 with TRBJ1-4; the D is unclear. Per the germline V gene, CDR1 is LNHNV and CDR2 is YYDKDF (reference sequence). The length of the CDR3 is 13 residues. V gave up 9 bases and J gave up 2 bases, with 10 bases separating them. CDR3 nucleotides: TGTGCCACAAGACGCGGGACTAATGAAAAACTGTTTTTT. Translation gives CATRRGTNEKLFF.

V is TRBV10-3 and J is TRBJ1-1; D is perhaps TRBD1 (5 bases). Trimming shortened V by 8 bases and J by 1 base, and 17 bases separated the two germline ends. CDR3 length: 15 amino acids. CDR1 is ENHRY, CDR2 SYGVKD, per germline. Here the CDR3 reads CAILAPERGNTEAFF. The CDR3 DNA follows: TGTGCCATCCTGGCACCTGAAAGGGGGAACACTGAAGCTTTCTTT.

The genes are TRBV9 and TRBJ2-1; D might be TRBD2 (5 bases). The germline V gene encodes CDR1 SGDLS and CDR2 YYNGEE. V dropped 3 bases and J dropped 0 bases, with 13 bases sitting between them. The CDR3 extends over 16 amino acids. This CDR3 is CASSESGYLSYNEQFF. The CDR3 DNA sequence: TGTGCCAGCAGCGAAAGCGGATATCTCTCCTACAATGAGCAGTTCTTC.

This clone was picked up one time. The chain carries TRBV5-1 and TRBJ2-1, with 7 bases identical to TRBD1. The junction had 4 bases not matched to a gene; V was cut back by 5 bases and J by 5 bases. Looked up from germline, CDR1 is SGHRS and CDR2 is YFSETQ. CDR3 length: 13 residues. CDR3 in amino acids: CASRPGQDNEQFF. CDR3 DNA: TGCGCCAGCAGACCCGGACAGGACAATGAGCAGTTCTTC.

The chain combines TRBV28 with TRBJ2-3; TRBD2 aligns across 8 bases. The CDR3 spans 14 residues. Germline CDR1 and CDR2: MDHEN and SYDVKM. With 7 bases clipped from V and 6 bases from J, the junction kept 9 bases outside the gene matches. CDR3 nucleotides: TGTGCCAGCACTCAGCGGGGGAGGATGGATACGCAGTATTTT. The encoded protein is CASTQRGRMDTQYF.

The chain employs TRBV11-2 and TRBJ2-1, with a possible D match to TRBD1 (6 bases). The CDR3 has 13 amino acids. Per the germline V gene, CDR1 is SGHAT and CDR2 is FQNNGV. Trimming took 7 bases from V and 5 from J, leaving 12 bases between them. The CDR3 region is CASTGAWDNEQFF. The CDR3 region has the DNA TGTGCCAGCACAGGGGCTTGGGACAATGAGCAGTTCTTC.

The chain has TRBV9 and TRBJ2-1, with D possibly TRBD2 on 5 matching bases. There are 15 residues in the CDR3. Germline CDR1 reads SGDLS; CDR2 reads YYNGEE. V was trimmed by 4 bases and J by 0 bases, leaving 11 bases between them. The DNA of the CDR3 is TGTGCCAGCAGCCCCGACCGGGGCTCCTACAATGAGCAGTTCTTC. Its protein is CASSPDRGSYNEQFF.

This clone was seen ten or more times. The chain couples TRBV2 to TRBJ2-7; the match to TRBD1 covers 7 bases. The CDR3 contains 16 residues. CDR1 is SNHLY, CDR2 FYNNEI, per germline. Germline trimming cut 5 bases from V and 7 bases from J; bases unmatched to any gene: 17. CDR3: CASSPTGTVSSQEQYF. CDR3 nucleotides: TGTGCCAGCAGTCCTACCGGGACAGTATCCTCTCAGGAGCAGTACTTC.

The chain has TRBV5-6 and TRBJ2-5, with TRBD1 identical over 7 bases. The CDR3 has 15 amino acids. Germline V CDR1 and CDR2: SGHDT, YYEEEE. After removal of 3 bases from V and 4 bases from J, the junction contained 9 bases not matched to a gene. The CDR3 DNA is TGTGCCAGCAGCTGGGACAGAGACCATGGAGAGACCCAGTACTTC. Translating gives CASSWDRDHGETQYF.

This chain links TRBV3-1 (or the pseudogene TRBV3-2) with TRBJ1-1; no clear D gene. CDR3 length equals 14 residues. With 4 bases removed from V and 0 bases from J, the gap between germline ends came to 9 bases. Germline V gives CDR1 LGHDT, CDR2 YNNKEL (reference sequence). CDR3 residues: CASSPLNLNTEAFF. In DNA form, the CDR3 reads TGTGCCAGCAGCCCATTAAACTTGAACACTGAAGCTTTCTTT.

In DNA, the CDR3 is TGCGCCAGCAGCTCCGAGGGGACAGGGCATGGCTACACCTTC. Protein: CASSSEGTGHGYTF. V gene TRBV5-1 combines with J gene TRBJ1-2; 9 bases are shared with TRBD1. This CDR3 is 14 amino acids long. Trimming took 3 bases from V and 6 from J; bases not matched to a gene: 6. Germline lookup yields CDR1 SGHRS and CDR2 YFSETQ. Full variable domain (outside the CDR3, taken from reference TRBV5-1 and TRBJ1-2): KAGVTQTPRYLIKTRGQQVTLSCSPISGHRSVSWYQQTPGQGLQFLFEYFSETQRNKGNFPGRFSGRQFSNSRSEMNVSTLELGDSALYLCASSSEGTGHGYTFGSGTRLTVV.

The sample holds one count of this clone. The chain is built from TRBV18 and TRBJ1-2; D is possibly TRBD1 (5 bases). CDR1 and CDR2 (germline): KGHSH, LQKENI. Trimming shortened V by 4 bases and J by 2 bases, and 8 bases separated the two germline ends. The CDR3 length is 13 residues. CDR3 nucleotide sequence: TGTGCCAGCTCACAGGGACTCAACTATGGCTACACCTTC. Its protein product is CASSQGLNYGYTF.